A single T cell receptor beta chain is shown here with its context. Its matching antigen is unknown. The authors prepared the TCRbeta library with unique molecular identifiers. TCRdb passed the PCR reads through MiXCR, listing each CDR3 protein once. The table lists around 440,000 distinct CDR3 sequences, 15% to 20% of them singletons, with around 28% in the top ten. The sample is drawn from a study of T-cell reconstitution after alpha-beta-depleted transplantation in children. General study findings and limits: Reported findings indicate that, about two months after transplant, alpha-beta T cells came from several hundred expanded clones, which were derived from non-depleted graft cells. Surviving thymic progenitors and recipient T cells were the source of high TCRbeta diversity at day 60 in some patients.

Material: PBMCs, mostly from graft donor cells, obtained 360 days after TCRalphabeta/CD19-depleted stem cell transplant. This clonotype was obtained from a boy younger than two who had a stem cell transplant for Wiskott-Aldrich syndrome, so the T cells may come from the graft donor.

This CDR3 is CASSPQGRGEKLFF. CDR3 nucleotides: TGCGCCAGCAGCCCACAGGGGAGAGGTGAAAAACTGTTTTTT. V gene TRBV5-1 combines with J gene TRBJ1-4; 7 bases match TRBD1. The trim removed 4 bases at V and 7 bases at J, leaving 7 bases unmatched. The germline CDR1 and CDR2 sequences are SGHRS and YFSETQ. The CDR3 has 14 residues.